The next 22 T cell receptor beta chains were all read from a single sample in a study of T cells expressing NK-cell markers. TCRdb reprocessed the 5' RACE reads; each CDR3 protein has one entry and no DNA is given. This sample's table reports about 460,000 distinct CDR3 sequences. The material sequenced was blood T cells: a sorted CD56 or NKG2C T cell subset, CD4+ or CD8+ T cells, or bulk PBMC T cells (not recorded which). The receptors come from a woman between 45 and 65 years old in good health.

The CDR3 is CSVVTGIGELFF. The rearrangement joins TRBV29-1 to TRBJ2-2; the TCRdb call, TRBD1, lacks DNA for checking. This CDR3 region has 12 residues. Germline V gene data show CDR1 as SQVTM and CDR2 as ANQGSEA.

The chain is built from TRBV5-1 and TRBJ2-4; TCRdb picks TRBD2, but there is no DNA to check that call. Germline V gives CDR1 SGHRS, CDR2 YFSETQ. This CDR3 is built from 14 residues. Here the CDR3 reads CASSETREINIQYF.

J is TRBJ2-3 and V is TRBV5-1; TCRdb returns TRBD1, unconfirmable since there is no DNA. The CDR3 has 16 amino acids. Germline-derived CDR1 and CDR2 are SGHRS and YFSETQ. CDR3 region: CASSLRTGDNTDTQYF.

The chain has TRBV10-2 and TRBJ2-3; TCRdb selects TRBD2, and the lack of DNA leaves this call unchecked. This CDR3 is 15 amino acids long. Germline-derived CDR1 and CDR2 are WSHSY and SAAADI. The CDR3 here is CASSQPAGSTDTQYF.

The V call is TRBV20-1, the J call TRBJ2-3; TCRdb returns TRBD2, unconfirmable since there is no DNA. CDR1 and CDR2 (germline): DFQATT, SNEGSKA (reference sequence). This CDR3 is 15 amino acids long. CDR3 residues: CSARWPSGRSDTQYF.

V and J are TRBV30 and TRBJ1-1. Per the germline V gene, CDR1 is GTSNPN and CDR2 is SVGIG (reference sequence). The CDR3 loop spans 11 amino acids. This CDR3 is CAWMREDEAFF.

J is TRBJ2-1 and V is TRBV20-1; the D call of TRBD2 rests on TCRdb alone, since no DNA is present to check it. There are 15 residues in the CDR3. CDR1 and CDR2 from the germline V gene are DFQATT and SNEGSKA (reference sequence). The CDR3 sequence is CSASMTSWSFNEQFF.

V usage is TRBV5-5 and J usage is TRBJ1-2; TCRdb's D call of TRBD1 is untestable without DNA. Germline loops: CDR1 SGHKS, CDR2 YYEKEE (reference sequence). This CDR3 spans 15 amino acids. CDR3 amino acids: CASRGTGGGLYGYTF.

The rearrangement joins TRBV4-2 to TRBJ2-3; the D gene TCRdb calls, TRBD2, cannot be checked with no DNA. The CDR3 spans 17 residues. Germline V gene sequence: CDR1 LGHNA, CDR2 YNFKEQ. The CDR3 spells CASSQGRTSGTGDTQYF.

The rearrangement uses TRBV7-9 and TRBJ2-1; TCRdb gives TRBD2 as the D gene, but with no DNA this cannot be confirmed. The germline gives CDR1 SEHNR, CDR2 FQNEAQ (reference sequence). The CDR3 is made up of 17 amino acids. The CDR3 protein is CASSLFRASGIKNEQFF.

The chain is built from TRBV27 and TRBJ2-4; TCRdb outputs TRBD1, but without DNA this stays unchecked. Germline V gene data show CDR1 as MNHEY and CDR2 as SMNVEV (reference sequence). This CDR3 spans 14 amino acids. CDR3 sequence reads: CASSYREKGAIQYF.

This chain connects TRBV18 to TRBJ2-1. The CDR3 consists of 17 residues. Germline loops: CDR1 KGHSH, CDR2 LQKENI. CDR3 region: CASSPVQNTLSYNEQFF.

The CDR3 loop reads CASGSTGGNTIYF. The J gene is TRBJ1-3, the V gene TRBV7-9; checking the TCRdb D call of TRBD1 is not possible without DNA. There are 13 residues in the CDR3. The germline V gene has CDR1 SEHNR and CDR2 FQNEAQ (reference sequence).

The V gene is TRBV14, the J gene TRBJ1-5; checking the TCRdb D call of TRBD1 is not possible without DNA. Germline CDR1 SGHDN, CDR2 FVKESK. CDR3 size: 13 residues. CDR3 residues: CASSQDRTGSRHF.

The J gene is TRBJ2-5, the V gene TRBV5-1; TCRdb outputs TRBD2, but without DNA this stays unchecked. This CDR3 has 14 residues. Germline assignment: CDR1 SGHRS and CDR2 YFSETQ. The CDR3 spells CASSLRSRRETQYF.

This CDR3 reads CASSQGLKIEQFF. The genes are TRBV3-1 and TRBJ2-1. Germline V gene lookup returns CDR1 LGHDT and CDR2 YNNKEL (reference sequence). The length of the CDR3 is 13 residues.

This chain uses TRBV12-3 or TRBV12-4 with TRBJ1-5; without DNA, the TCRdb call of TRBD1 cannot be checked. CDR3 size: 14 residues. CDR3: CASSGTGERQPQHF.

CDR3 protein: CASSPGGIGGYTF. The chain has TRBV18 and TRBJ1-2. This CDR3 region has 13 residues. The germline V gene has CDR1 KGHSH and CDR2 LQKENI.

J is TRBJ2-1 and V is TRBV7-9; TCRdb calls TRBD2, which cannot be checked without DNA. Germline V gives CDR1 SEHNR, CDR2 FQNEAQ (reference sequence). There are 21 residues in the CDR3. The CDR3 is CASSDPMVLAGKPFGYNEQFF. The variable domain in full, completed from reference TRBV7-9 and TRBJ2-1, reads DTGVSQNPRHKITKRGQNVTFRCDPISEHNRLYWYRQTLGQGPEFLTYFQNEAQLEKSRLLSDRFSAERPKGSFSTLEIQRTEQGDSAMYLCASSDPMVLAGKPFGYNEQFFGPGTRLTVL.

The rearrangement uses TRBV4-2 and TRBJ2-1; no DNA is available, so the TRBD2 call from TCRdb remains unchecked. The germline CDR1 and CDR2 sequences are LGHNA and YNFKEQ. The CDR3 contains 14 residues. The CDR3 loop reads CASSQDSLAGEQFF.

This chain joins TRBV4-1 and TRBJ2-7; the D call of TRBD1 rests on TCRdb alone, since no DNA is present to check it. This CDR3 is 16 amino acids long. Germline CDR1 is MGHRA and CDR2 is YSYEKL. The CDR3 loop reads CASSHPLGDTPYEQYF.

The genes are TRBV13 and TRBJ2-3; the D gene TCRdb calls, TRBD2, cannot be checked with no DNA. Germline lookup yields CDR1 PRHDT and CDR2 FYEKMQ (reference sequence). The length of the CDR3 is 17 residues. CDR3 protein: CASSSTSGSASTDTQYF. The variable domain in full, with the rest retrieved from reference TRBV13 and TRBJ2-3, is AAGVIQSPRHLIKEKRETATLKCYPIPRHDTVYWYQQGPGQDPQFLISFYEKMQSDKGSIPDRFSAQQFSDYHSELNMSSLELGDSALYFCASSSTSGSASTDTQYFGPGTRLTVL.